A selection of T cell receptor beta chains follows, all from one sample in a study of radiotherapy plus CTLA-4 blockade in lung cancer. Assay used: immunoSEQ multiplex PCR; TCRdb lists only in-frame clones, some missing. The table lists 83,000 or so clones, around 83% of them singletons, with roughly 0.8% in the top ten. Sequences were derived from peripheral blood, sampled from a patient treated with radiotherapy plus ipilimumab. These receptors all stem from a human donor with non-small cell lung cancer who had stable disease on radiotherapy plus ipilimumab. The CDR3 runs from the conserved cysteine through the conserved F or W. D genes are given only for firm matches. Expanded clones get a size class; other rows say once, few or many, or leave the size out.

v_call: TRBV11-2
d_call: TRBD1
j_call: TRBJ2-2
clone_size: NA
cdr3_aa: CASSLDRAGELFF
cdr3_nt: TGTGCCAGCAGCCTAGACAGGGCCGGGGAGCTGTTTTTT

v_call: TRBV19
d_call: NA
j_call: TRBJ1-4
clone_size: few
cdr3_aa: CASIQAKRGEKLFF
cdr3_nt: TGTGCCAGTATTCAGGCGAAGCGGGGTGAAAAACTGTTTTTT

v_call: TRBV5-1
d_call: TRBD2
j_call: TRBJ2-3
clone_size: NA
cdr3_aa: CASSLALAGGSDTQYF
cdr3_nt: TGCGCCAGCAGCTTGGCACTAGCGGGGGGGTCAGATACGCAGTATTTT

v_call: TRBV9
d_call: TRBD1
j_call: TRBJ2-2
clone_size: NA
cdr3_aa: CASSVHPGQGANTGELFF
cdr3_nt: TGTGCCAGCAGCGTTCACCCCGGACAGGGCGCGAACACCGGGGAGCTGTTTTTT

v_call: TRBV6-1
d_call: NA
j_call: TRBJ2-7
clone_size: once
cdr3_aa: CASSENGWTGNYEQYF
cdr3_nt: TGTGCCAGCAGTGAAAACGGGTGGACTGGTAACTACGAGCAGTACTTC

v_call: TRBV4-1
d_call: NA
j_call: TRBJ2-7
clone_size: NA
cdr3_aa: CASSQAPAEGGYEQYF
cdr3_nt: TGCGCCAGCAGCCAAGCCCCCGCGGAAGGGGGCTACGAGCAGTACTTC

v_call: TRBV5-8
d_call: TRBD2
j_call: TRBJ2-7
clone_size: NA
cdr3_aa: CASSLAHLGGDYEQYF
cdr3_nt: TGTGCCAGCAGCTTGGCCCATTTGGGGGGGGATTACGAGCAGTACTTC

v_call: TRBV11-2
d_call: TRBD2
j_call: TRBJ2-1
clone_size: NA
cdr3_aa: CASSYSAGTSGRALDEQFF
cdr3_nt: TGTGCCAGCAGCTACTCGGCCGGGACTAGCGGGAGGGCCCTCGATGAGCAGTTCTTC

v_call: TRBV19
d_call: NA
j_call: TRBJ2-7
clone_size: few
cdr3_aa: CASRIGGSGGQEQYF
cdr3_nt: TGTGCCAGTAGGATAGGGGGATCGGGCGGACAAGAGCAGTACTTC

v_call: TRBV7-9
d_call: NA
j_call: TRBJ1-5
clone_size: NA
cdr3_aa: CASSLVRGLGGNQPQHF
cdr3_nt: TGTGCCAGCAGCTTAGTTCGGGGCCTGGGGGGCAATCAGCCCCAGCATTTT

v_call: TRBV19
d_call: TRBD1
j_call: TRBJ1-6
clone_size: few
cdr3_aa: CASRPDRDNSPLHF
cdr3_nt: TGTGCCAGTAGACCCGACAGGGATAATTCACCCCTCCACTTT

v_call: TRBV19
d_call: NA
j_call: TRBJ2-7
clone_size: NA
cdr3_aa: CASSSNPYGAGNYEQYF
cdr3_nt: TGTGCCAGTAGTTCCAACCCCTACGGGGCTGGTAATTACGAGCAGTACTTC

v_call: TRBV5-4
d_call: TRBD1
j_call: TRBJ2-7
clone_size: NA
cdr3_aa: CASSWDRVHEQYF
cdr3_nt: TGTGCCAGCAGCTGGGACAGGGTCCACGAGCAGTACTTC

v_call: TRBV9
d_call: NA
j_call: TRBJ1-2
clone_size: NA
cdr3_aa: CASSVGAEDYGYTF
cdr3_nt: TGTGCCAGCAGCGTAGGGGCTGAGGACTATGGCTACACCTTC

v_call: TRBV7-7
d_call: TRBD1
j_call: TRBJ2-3
clone_size: few
cdr3_aa: CASSLELGTVRPDTQYF
cdr3_nt: TGTGCTAGCAGCTTAGAGCTTGGGACAGTTAGACCAGATACGCAGTATTTT

v_call: TRBV28
d_call: NA
j_call: TRBJ1-5
clone_size: few
cdr3_aa: CASLPGVHQPQHF
cdr3_nt: TGTGCCAGCCTACCAGGGGTGCATCAGCCCCAGCATTTT

v_call: TRBV11-3
d_call: TRBD2
j_call: TRBJ2-2
clone_size: few
cdr3_aa: CASSPGLAGAPGELFF
cdr3_nt: TGTGCCAGCAGCCCGGGACTAGCGGGAGCCCCCGGGGAGCTGTTTTTT

v_call: TRBV28
d_call: NA
j_call: TRBJ2-7
clone_size: NA
cdr3_aa: CASSWGQGEQYF
cdr3_nt: TGTGCCAGCTCCTGGGGCCAGGGCGAGCAGTACTTC

v_call: TRBV5-1
d_call: NA
j_call: TRBJ2-3
clone_size: NA
cdr3_aa: CASSRQGGPSSRNTQYF
cdr3_nt: TGCGCCAGCAGCCGACAGGGAGGGCCATCTAGTAGAAATACGCAGTATTTT

v_call: TRBV19
d_call: NA
j_call: TRBJ2-6
clone_size: NA
cdr3_aa: CASSWLSGANVLTF
cdr3_nt: TGTGCCAGTAGTTGGCTCTCTGGGGCCAACGTCCTGACTTTC

v_call: TRBV6-6
d_call: TRBD1
j_call: TRBJ2-3
clone_size: NA
cdr3_aa: CATFGQGKGDTQYF
cdr3_nt: TGTGCCACGTTCGGACAGGGGAAAGGAGATACGCAGTATTTT

v_call: TRBV4-1
d_call: TRBD2
j_call: TRBJ2-5
clone_size: NA
cdr3_aa: CASSQAEAGVTRQYF
cdr3_nt: TGCGCCAGCAGCCAAGCTGAGGCGGGAGTTACGCGACAGTACTTC

v_call: TRBV7-9
d_call: NA
j_call: TRBJ1-2
clone_size: NA
cdr3_aa: CASSFNNYGYTF
cdr3_nt: TGTGCCAGCAGCTTTAATAACTATGGCTACACCTTC

v_call: TRBV5-8
d_call: TRBD2
j_call: TRBJ2-1
clone_size: NA
cdr3_aa: CASSSHRGGGANEQFF
cdr3_nt: TGTGCCAGCAGCTCGCATCGTGGCGGGGGGGCAAATGAGCAGTTCTTC

v_call: TRBV30
d_call: NA
j_call: TRBJ2-3
clone_size: NA
cdr3_aa: CAWSGASLTDTQYF
cdr3_nt: TGTGCCTGGAGTGGTGCTAGCCTCACAGATACGCAGTATTTT

v_call: TRBV28
d_call: NA
j_call: TRBJ1-2
clone_size: NA
cdr3_aa: CASNGGYGYTF
cdr3_nt: TGTGCCAGCAATGGGGGATATGGCTACACCTTC

v_call: TRBV5-6
d_call: NA
j_call: TRBJ2-7
clone_size: NA
cdr3_aa: CASSFPGLPFEQYF
cdr3_nt: TGTGCCAGCAGCTTCCCTGGTCTACCTTTCGAGCAGTACTTC

v_call: TRBV5-4
d_call: NA
j_call: TRBJ2-3
clone_size: NA
cdr3_aa: CASSLETSTDTQYF
cdr3_nt: TGTGCCAGCAGCTTGGAAACTAGCACAGATACGCAGTATTTT

v_call: TRBV19
d_call: TRBD1
j_call: TRBJ2-3
clone_size: NA
cdr3_aa: CASSIGGQGIDTQYF
cdr3_nt: TGTGCCAGTAGTATAGGGGGACAGGGAATAGATACGCAGTATTTT

v_call: TRBV7-3
d_call: NA
j_call: TRBJ2-1
clone_size: NA
cdr3_aa: CASSSSEGGGYNEQFF
cdr3_nt: TGTGCCAGCAGCTCCTCGGAGGGGGGTGGATACAATGAGCAGTTCTTC

v_call: TRBV4-1
d_call: TRBD1
j_call: TRBJ2-7
clone_size: few
cdr3_aa: CASSQPDRAEQYF
cdr3_nt: TGCGCCAGCAGCCAACCGGACAGGGCCGAGCAGTACTTC

v_call: TRBV21-1
d_call: NA
j_call: TRBJ2-1
clone_size: NA
cdr3_aa: CASSKDRVPYNEQFF
cdr3_nt: TGTGCCAGCAGCAAGGACAGGGTTCCCTACAATGAGCAGTTCTTC

v_call: TRBV6-1
d_call: TRBD1
j_call: TRBJ2-5
clone_size: NA
cdr3_aa: CASSDADREETQYF
cdr3_nt: TGTGCCAGCAGTGACGCGGACAGGGAAGAGACCCAGTACTTC

v_call: TRBV5-1
d_call: NA
j_call: TRBJ1-1
clone_size: NA
cdr3_aa: CASLRDSTDTEAFF
cdr3_nt: TGCGCCAGCCTCCGGGACTCTACCGACACTGAAGCTTTCTTT

v_call: TRBV15
d_call: NA
j_call: TRBJ2-7
clone_size: NA
cdr3_aa: CATSTDREGGGPGSGEQYF
cdr3_nt: TGTGCCACCAGCACAGACCGAGAGGGGGGGGGCCCAGGATCGGGGGAGCAGTACTTC

v_call: TRBV5-4
d_call: TRBD1
j_call: TRBJ2-7
clone_size: NA
cdr3_aa: CASSLVGQAGEQYF
cdr3_nt: TGTGCCAGCAGCTTGGTAGGACAGGCTGGCGAGCAGTACTTC

v_call: TRBV6-1
d_call: NA
j_call: TRBJ2-5
clone_size: NA
cdr3_aa: CASTTRWASETQYF
cdr3_nt: TGTGCCAGCACCACGCGGTGGGCCTCTGAGACCCAGTACTTC

v_call: TRBV25-1
d_call: NA
j_call: TRBJ2-2
clone_size: NA
cdr3_aa: CASSDPGAKSGELFF
cdr3_nt: TGTGCCAGCAGTGACCCAGGGGCTAAGTCCGGGGAGCTGTTTTTT

v_call: TRBV7-6
d_call: NA
j_call: TRBJ1-2
clone_size: NA
cdr3_aa: CASSPGLAGGANYGYTF
cdr3_nt: TGTGCCAGCAGCCCCGGACTGGCAGGAGGAGCTAACTATGGCTACACCTTC

v_call: TRBV7-2
d_call: NA
j_call: TRBJ2-3
clone_size: NA
cdr3_aa: CASSLEVAASGFGDTQYF
cdr3_nt: TGTGCCAGCAGCTTAGAGGTGGCGGCTAGTGGGTTCGGGGATACGCAGTATTTT

v_call: TRBV4-1
d_call: NA
j_call: TRBJ1-4
clone_size: few
cdr3_aa: CASSQVTPILGATNEKLFF
cdr3_nt: TGCGCCAGCAGCCAAGTGACGCCAATTCTAGGGGCAACTAATGAAAAACTGTTTTTT

v_call: TRBV11-3
d_call: TRBD2
j_call: TRBJ2-1
clone_size: NA
cdr3_aa: CASSLSRGENNEQFF
cdr3_nt: TGTGCCAGCAGCTTATCGCGGGGGGAGAACAATGAGCAGTTCTTC

v_call: TRBV21-1
d_call: NA
j_call: TRBJ1-5
clone_size: few
cdr3_aa: CASSKVETGLYQPQHF
cdr3_nt: TGTGCCAGCAGCAAAGTTGAAACAGGTCTTTATCAGCCCCAGCATTTT

v_call: TRBV6-6
d_call: NA
j_call: TRBJ2-1
clone_size: NA
cdr3_aa: CASRDRRHQLYNEQFF
cdr3_nt: TGTGCCAGCAGGGACCGTAGGCATCAACTATACAATGAGCAGTTCTTC

v_call: TRBV7-2
d_call: NA
j_call: TRBJ2-1
clone_size: NA
cdr3_aa: CASSPTRWVNEQFF
cdr3_nt: TGTGCCAGCAGCCCGACTAGGTGGGTCAATGAGCAGTTCTTC

v_call: TRBV10-2
d_call: NA
j_call: TRBJ2-7
clone_size: NA
cdr3_aa: CASSDTAAGEQYF
cdr3_nt: TGCGCCAGCAGTGATACGGCCGCCGGCGAGCAGTACTTC

v_call: TRBV7-8
d_call: NA
j_call: TRBJ2-1
clone_size: NA
cdr3_aa: CASTLVGVGEQFF
cdr3_nt: TGTGCCAGCACACTAGTTGGGGTGGGGGAGCAGTTCTTC

v_call: TRBV13
d_call: TRBD1
j_call: TRBJ1-4
clone_size: NA
cdr3_aa: CASGQGGTGEKLFF
cdr3_nt: TGTGCCAGTGGACAGGGAGGCACGGGTGAAAAACTGTTTTTT

v_call: TRBV27
d_call: TRBD1
j_call: TRBJ2-1
clone_size: NA
cdr3_aa: CASRDPRGTGGTYNEQFF
cdr3_nt: TGTGCCAGCAGAGACCCCCGTGGGACAGGGGGAACCTACAATGAGCAGTTCTTC

v_call: TRBV5-1
d_call: NA
j_call: TRBJ2-1
clone_size: NA
cdr3_aa: CASSSAQGANEQFF
cdr3_nt: TGCGCCAGCAGCTCAGCCCAGGGTGCGAATGAGCAGTTCTTC

v_call: TRBV14
d_call: NA
j_call: TRBJ1-2
clone_size: NA
cdr3_aa: CASSQGNEGYGYTF
cdr3_nt: TGTGCCAGCAGCCAAGGCAACGAGGGGTATGGCTACACCTTC

v_call: TRBV5-1
d_call: NA
j_call: TRBJ2-1
clone_size: NA
cdr3_aa: CASSLEGDQAKQFF
cdr3_nt: TGCGCCAGCAGCTTGGAAGGGGACCAAGCGAAGCAGTTCTTC

v_call: TRBV7-8
d_call: NA
j_call: TRBJ1-3
clone_size: NA
cdr3_aa: CASSFNPRQAASGNTIYF
cdr3_nt: TGTGCCAGCAGCTTTAACCCCCGACAGGCCGCCTCTGGAAACACCATATATTTT

v_call: TRBV29-1
d_call: NA
j_call: TRBJ1-1
clone_size: NA
cdr3_aa: CSVRDTEAFF
cdr3_nt: TGCAGCGTTCGGGACACTGAAGCTTTCTTT

v_call: TRBV4-1
d_call: NA
j_call: TRBJ1-1
clone_size: NA
cdr3_aa: CASSQDPADTEAFF
cdr3_nt: TGCGCCAGCAGCCAAGATCCTGCGGACACTGAAGCTTTCTTT

v_call: TRBV12-5
d_call: TRBD2
j_call: TRBJ2-1
clone_size: once
cdr3_aa: CASGLGSGGVTEQFF
cdr3_nt: TGTGCTAGTGGTTTGGGATCTGGGGGGGTTACTGAGCAGTTCTTC

v_call: TRBV11-2
d_call: TRBD1
j_call: TRBJ2-4
clone_size: few
cdr3_aa: CASSPQGDIQYF
cdr3_nt: TGTGCCAGCAGCCCACAGGGGGACATTCAGTACTTC

v_call: TRBV30
d_call: TRBD2
j_call: TRBJ2-7
clone_size: NA
cdr3_aa: CAWSPARLADRGEQYF
cdr3_nt: TGTGCCTGGAGTCCCGCCCGACTAGCGGACCGCGGCGAGCAGTACTTC

v_call: TRBV11-3
d_call: NA
j_call: TRBJ2-2
clone_size: NA
cdr3_aa: CASSLAGTTGELFF
cdr3_nt: TGTGCCAGCAGCTTAGCAGGTACCACCGGGGAGCTGTTTTTT

v_call: TRBV11-2
d_call: TRBD2
j_call: TRBJ2-1
clone_size: NA
cdr3_aa: CASSPAGTSWDNEQFF
cdr3_nt: TGTGCCAGCAGCCCAGCCGGGACTAGCTGGGACAATGAGCAGTTCTTC